Included here is one T cell receptor beta chain sequence, with context. The antigen is unknown. With 2 bases removed from V and 9 bases from J, the gap between germline ends came to 11 bases. The CDR3 has 12 residues. Germline assignment: CDR1 GTSNPN and CDR2 SVGIG (reference sequence). The data were taken from a study of PD-1 blockade in classical Hodgkin lymphoma. Study in general: Nivolumab was administered to patients intravenously at 3 mg/kg every 2 weeks. Regarding the study as a whole: Significantly greater TCR diversity emerged by C4D1 in CD4+ cells but not CD8+ cells. Before treatment, complete responders showed about the same diversity as newly diagnosed patients. Newly diagnosed patients were reported to start with lower TCR diversity than healthy donors.

Sequencing was performed with immunoSEQ multiplex PCR; in TCRdb, only in-frame clones are kept and a portion is missing. The repertoire holds approximately 52,000 clones, just under 75% seen once, with around 16% in the top ten. Every patient had relapsed following autologous stem cell transplantation, and cohorts differed in brentuximab vedotin exposure. This sequence originates from a human donor with classical Hodgkin lymphoma. The genes are TRBV30 and TRBJ2-1; D is undetermined. The sequences come from peripheral blood mononuclear cells (PBMCs), collected before the second cycle of nivolumab. The CDR3 here is CAWSLLALEQFF. For the CDR3, the DNA is TGTGCCTGGAGTTTGTTAGCTCTTGAGCAGTTCTTC.